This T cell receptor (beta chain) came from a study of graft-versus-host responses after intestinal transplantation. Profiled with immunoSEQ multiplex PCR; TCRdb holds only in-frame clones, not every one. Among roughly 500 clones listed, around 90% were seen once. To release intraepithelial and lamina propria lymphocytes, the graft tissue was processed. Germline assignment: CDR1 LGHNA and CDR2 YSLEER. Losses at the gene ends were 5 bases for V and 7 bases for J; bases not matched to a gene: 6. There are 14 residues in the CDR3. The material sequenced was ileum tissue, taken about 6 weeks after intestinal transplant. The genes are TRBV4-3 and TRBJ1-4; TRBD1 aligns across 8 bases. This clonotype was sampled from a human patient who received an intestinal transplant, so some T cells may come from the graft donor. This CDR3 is CASSSDRVPEKLFF. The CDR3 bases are TGCGCCAGCAGCTCGGACAGGGTCCCTGAAAAACTGTTTTTT.